This note documents a single T cell receptor (beta chain) sequence. This clonotype showed up just a few times. The antigen it binds to is not known. No per-base quality is available; no much larger clone lies one base away. The source of the sample is a study of vaccination and CD4 T cells after COVID-19 (dated by TCRdb to between 2021 and 2024). About the investigation overall: Every convalescent patient had a positive nasal swab PCR test for SARS-CoV-2, with mild disease in 9 or 10 patients and severe disease in one. In the convalescent cohort there were six males and four females, among whom were two Hispanic individuals, seven Caucasians, two Asians and one multiracial person. Two doses of either the Pfizer-BioNTech BNT162b2 vaccine (n=8) or the Moderna mRNA-1273 vaccine (n=2) were administered to participants. Post-COVID blood samples were collected from convalescent patients a median of roughly 100 days after diagnosis, with a range of roughly 30 to 161 days. Post-vaccine blood samples were obtained a median of roughly 75 days after the second vaccine dose, with a range of about 14 to 250 days. For stimulating the cultures, overlapping spike peptide pools were used, derived from SARS-CoV-2 as well as from the common cold coronaviruses HCoV-NL63, HCoV-OC43 and HCoV-229E. Control cultures received a CEFX viral epitope pool as the positive control, an HIV-1 Nef peptide pool as the negative control, or no peptide. The spike-specific CD4+ TCR repertoire was compared before and after mRNA vaccination in approximately 9 COVID-19 convalescent patients and a few infection-naive healthy vaccine recipients.

What this sample's treatment or condition label stands for: 10-day PBMC culture with coronavirus spike peptide pools or control peptides (ViraFEST assay). To expand antigen-specific T cells with peptide pools and then pick out the expanded clonotypes through TCR sequencing, the study relied on the ViraFEST assay. The positive SARS-CoV-2 PCR tests of the convalescent patients were dated from March to December 2020, before the Alpha, Beta and Delta variants emerged in the United States. Each well held 2.2 million or so PBMCs cultured with roughly 10 ug/ml peptide pools in IMDM containing around 5% human AB serum and around 10 IU/ml IL-2. Half of the culture medium was replaced with fresh IL-2-containing medium on days 3 and 7. After 9 to 11 days of culture, CD4+ T cells were isolated by negative selection with the EasySep CD4+ T cell isolation kit. PBMCs were separated from whole blood using Ficoll-Paque Plus gradient centrifugation and then either used fresh or cryopreserved at -140C. Culture conditions were generally each tested in triplicate wells.

What the authors observed across the whole study: Among the post-vaccine SARS-CoV-2-reactive clones in convalescent patients, a median about 86% showed up only after vaccination, which suggests vaccine-specific priming. The median count of SARS-CoV-2-reactive clonotypes went up from 20 to 25 after infection to roughly 38 after vaccination, although the change was not significant. Nearly all vaccine-specific clones in convalescent patients (304 of 307) were mono-reactive for SARS-CoV-2 spike rather than cross-reactive with common cold coronaviruses. The study included relatively few convalescent patients and did not analyze early timepoints after natural infection.

Via the germline V gene (reference sequence), CDR1 is SEHNR and CDR2 FQNEAQ. V was cut back by 2 bases and J by 5 bases, leaving a gap of 19 bases between them. Including the terminal cysteine and phenylalanine, the CDR3 comprises 16 residues. The retained sequence is limited to the CDR3, 48 bases, with the frame set at the first base. The library relied on PCR. DNA from cultured CD4+ T cells underwent TCR sequencing with the Oncomine TCR Beta short-read assay at the Johns Hopkins FTIC core. The QIAamp micro DNA kit was used to extract genomic DNA from the cultured CD4+ T cells. The Oncomine TCR Beta libraries from cultured CD4+ T cells were pooled using unique dual indexes and then sequenced on an Illumina iSeq 100. Per the source publication's procedure: Non-productive sequences were filtered out, and CDR3s that did not start with C, did not end with F or W, or were shorter than 7 amino acids were discarded. Antigen-specific clonotypes were identified with the MANAFEST web application by comparing peptide-stimulated wells with reference and other culture wells. To be called positive, a clone needed an FDR below 0.05, an odds ratio above 5, and a productive frequency above 0.1% in at least two of three replicate wells. A clonotype was classed as cross-reactive if the clonotype showed significant expansion both in SARS-CoV-2 spike wells and in at least one common cold coronavirus spike condition. Similarity between CDR3 sequences was evaluated in R version 3.6.1 using Levenshtein distances (stringdist) and unrooted phylogenetic trees (ape). The public reads were quality trimmed at Q25 with fastp and then assembled into clones with MiXCR by TCRdb, keeping productive beta chains. CDR3 protein sequences are deduplicated, and each keeps its most common genes and DNA. TCRdb's processing, not the authors', yielded these V and J calls. In this sample the table shows approximately 15,000 distinct CDR3 sequences, approximately 57% of which occur a single time. Clones ranked in the top ten supply over 9% of the sample.

Sequenced material: CD4+ T cells from blood, cultured in vitro. This receptor chain uses TRBV7-9 and TRBJ2-7; the D match is possibly TRBD1 or TRBD2, with 5 bases aligned in each. The clonotype was recovered from a human donor who had recovered from COVID-19. CDR3 loop: CASSLIPPPQGDEQYF. The DNA is TGTGCCAGCAGCTTAATACCTCCCCCCCAGGGAGACGAGCAGTACTTC. Reference TRBV7-9 and TRBJ2-7 proteins supply the regions before and after the CDR3; the full variable domain is: DTGVSQNPRHKITKRGQNVTFRCDPISEHNRLYWYRQTLGQGPEFLTYFQNEAQLEKSRLLSDRFSAERPKGSFSTLEIQRTEQGDSAMYLCASSLIPPPQGDEQYFGPGTRLTVT.